The 26 T cell receptor beta chains reported below all come from one sample, sequenced in a study of cytomegalovirus exposure and HLA in healthy donors. A multiplex PCR was run with 60 Vbeta primers and 13 Jbeta primers. Libraries were prepared by immunoSEQ multiplex PCR; TCRdb keeps only in-frame clonotypes and omits some of them. This sample's clone table lists 100,000 to 150,000 clones. Specimen: PBMCs. The receptor set was obtained from a man aged 40-49 years in good health and CMV-seronegative.

V is TRBV5-6 and J is TRBJ2-3, with D maybe TRBD1 (5 bases). This CDR3 contains 16 residues. Trimming took 0 bases from V and 0 from J, leaving 11 bases between them. Germline V gene data show CDR1 as SGHDT and CDR2 as YYEEEE. The CDR3 protein is CASSLVGAISTDTQYF. The CDR3 DNA follows: TGTGCCAGCAGCTTGGTTGGGGCGATTAGCACAGATACGCAGTATTTT.

The gene calls are TRBV28 and TRBJ2-7; D not resolved. Germline CDR1 MDHEN, CDR2 SYDVKM. Trimming cost V 7 bases and J 1 base, with 11 bases left between them. This CDR3 contains 13 residues. The CDR3 nucleotides read TGTGCCAGCAACTTCCCGACATCCTACGAGCAGTACTTC. Translation gives CASNFPTSYEQYF.

The rearrangement joins TRBV7-2 to TRBJ2-7, with 8 bases lining up with TRBD2. The junction had 7 bases not matched to a gene; V was cut back by 7 bases and J by 5 bases. CDR3 length: 13 residues. The germline V gene encodes CDR1 SGHTA and CDR2 FQGNSA. The CDR3 DNA is TGTGCCAGCACTGCGGGGGGAGGGGACGAGCAGTACTTC. Translation gives CASTAGGGDEQYF.

The chain combines TRBV19 with TRBJ1-5; D possibly corresponds to TRBD1 (5 bases). The germline V and J ends were trimmed by 2 bases and 7 bases, with 21 bases remaining between them. The CDR3 has 17 residues. The germline V gene encodes CDR1 LNHDA and CDR2 SQIVND (reference sequence). In DNA, the CDR3 is TGTGCCAGTAGTATACCCCCGGCTGGCGGGGCAGGACAGCCCCAGCATTTT. This sequence encodes CASSIPPAGGAGQPQHF.

The chain carries TRBV27 and TRBJ2-7, with TRBD1 matching 8 bases. V trimming: 8 bases; J trimming: 3 bases; junction bases outside the gene matches: 6. The CDR3 extends over 13 amino acids. Per germline, CDR1 MNHEY and CDR2 SMNVEV (reference sequence). CDR3 sequence reads: CASAPDRVYEQYF. Here the CDR3 DNA reads TGTGCCAGCGCTCCGGACAGGGTCTACGAGCAGTACTTC.

The chain combines TRBV5-1 with TRBJ2-1, with D perhaps matching TRBD2 (6 bases). The CDR3 spans 16 residues. V was clipped by 4 bases and J by 3 bases, with 17 bases between them. Per germline, CDR1 SGHRS and CDR2 YFSETQ. The chain's CDR3 is CASSITGTGYYNEQFF. The CDR3 DNA reads TGCGCCAGCAGCATTACCGGGACTGGATACTACAATGAGCAGTTCTTC.

The CDR3 loop reads CASSQGTTSGINNEQFF. The DNA for the CDR3 is TGCGCCAGCAGCCAAGGGACGACTAGCGGGATTAACAATGAGCAGTTCTTC. This chain connects TRBV4-3 to TRBJ2-1, with 11 nucleotides matching TRBD2. The CDR3 contains 17 residues. V was pared by 1 base and J by 5 bases, with 7 bases of the junction left unmatched. The V gene's germline CDR1 is LGHNA and CDR2 YSLEER.

This sequence joins TRBV28 and TRBJ2-7; D may be TRBD2 (6 bases). The V end was cut by 6 bases, the J end by 5 bases, with 11 bases between. The V gene's germline CDR1 is MDHEN and CDR2 SYDVKM. This CDR3 region has 12 residues. This chain's CDR3 is CASSSQRDEQYF. In nucleotides, the CDR3 is TGTGCCAGCAGCTCCCAGCGGGACGAGCAGTACTTC.

The chain carries TRBV7-3 and TRBJ1-3; the D gene is possibly TRBD1 (5 bases). The CDR3 spans 15 residues. V lost 2 bases, J lost 4 bases, and 12 bases lay in between. CDR1 and CDR2 from the germline V gene are SGHTA and FQGTGA. CDR3 DNA sequence: TGTGCCAGCAGCTTATACCAGGGTCCGGGAAACACCATATATTTT. Its translation: CASSLYQGPGNTIYF.

V and J are TRBV2 and TRBJ1-1, with TRBD1 matching 8 bases. Trimming at V came to 4 bases and at J to 1 base, leaving 2 bases not matched to a gene. The germline V gene has CDR1 SNHLY and CDR2 FYNNEI. This CDR3 region has 14 residues. The CDR3 coding sequence is TGTGCCAGCAGTGTGGACAGGGCGAACACTGAAGCTTTCTTT. This sequence encodes CASSVDRANTEAFF.

The rearrangement links TRBV18 to TRBJ1-2; D ambiguous. There are 14 residues in the CDR3. From germline, CDR1 is KGHSH and CDR2 LQKENI. The germline V and J ends were trimmed by 0 bases and 5 bases, with 10 bases remaining between them. The CDR3 reads CASSPPPSVYGYTF. The CDR3 region has the DNA TGTGCCAGCTCACCACCGCCATCGGTATATGGCTACACCTTC.

The genes are TRBV6-1 and TRBJ2-7; 13 bases map to TRBD2. This CDR3 comprises 13 residues. Germline V CDR1 and CDR2: MNHNS, SASEGT. The J segment lost 5 bases and the V segment lost 6 bases, leaving 1 base of the junction unmatched. CDR3 region: CASRGLAGHEQYF. The CDR3 nucleotides are TGTGCCAGCAGGGGACTAGCGGGACACGAGCAGTACTTC.

V usage is TRBV11-3 and J usage is TRBJ2-1; tentatively, D is TRBD2 (7 bases). The ends were cut back, 6 bases at V and 5 bases at J, with 8 bases in the middle. The CDR3 covers 12 residues. Per germline, CDR1 SGHNT and CDR2 YENEEA. CDR3 residues: CASRGGHNEQFF. As DNA, the CDR3 is TGTGCCAGCAGGGGGGGGCACAATGAGCAGTTCTTC.

This chain joins TRBV7-8 and TRBJ2-7; 10 bases are shared with TRBD2. J lost 4 bases, V lost 4 bases, and 10 bases had no gene match. The length of the CDR3 is 16 residues. The germline V gene encodes CDR1 SGHVS and CDR2 FQNEAQ. The CDR3 bases are TGTGCCAGCAGCTCTACCTCGGCTAGCGGGAGTTACGAGCAGTACTTC. Encoded protein: CASSSTSASGSYEQYF.

The CDR3 loop is CASSLPQGYGYTF. The DNA of the CDR3 is TGCGCCAGCAGCTTGCCACAGGGTTATGGCTACACCTTC. The J gene is TRBJ1-2, the V gene TRBV5-1; possible D gene TRBD1, 6 bases. This CDR3 has 13 amino acids. Germline CDR1 SGHRS, CDR2 YFSETQ. V was clipped by 1 base and J by 5 bases, with 9 bases between them. Variable domain in full (rest from reference TRBV5-1 and TRBJ1-2): KAGVTQTPRYLIKTRGQQVTLSCSPISGHRSVSWYQQTPGQGLQFLFEYFSETQRNKGNFPGRFSGRQFSNSRSEMNVSTLELGDSALYLCASSLPQGYGYTFGSGTRLTVV.

The rearrangement uses TRBV7-2 and TRBJ2-5; 7 bases line up with TRBD2. CDR3 size: 14 residues. The germline CDR1 and CDR2 sequences are SGHTA and FQGNSA. V was pared by 6 bases and J by 5 bases, with 9 bases of the junction left unmatched. This CDR3 reads CASSMGGRQETQYF. The DNA for the CDR3 is TGTGCCAGCAGTATGGGGGGGAGGCAGGAGACCCAGTACTTC.

V usage is TRBV6-5 and J usage is TRBJ2-3; D may be TRBD1 (6 bases). Between the trimmed V and J ends, which lost 6 bases and 2 bases, there was a span of 18 bases. The CDR3 runs to 16 residues. Germline loops: CDR1 MNHEY, CDR2 SVGAGI. The CDR3 DNA sequence: TGTGCCAGCAGCTACGGACCAGGGGCCTCCACAGATACGCAGTATTTT. This translates into CASSYGPGASTDTQYF.

The J gene is TRBJ2-7, the V gene TRBV11-3, with a weak D call TRBD2 (6 bases). Trimming removed 7 bases from V and 2 bases from J, with 21 bases in between. Germline V lookup: CDR1 SGHNT, CDR2 YENEEA. The CDR3 is 16 amino acids. In DNA form, the CDR3 reads TGTGCCAGCACCCCCGCGGAGGGCATGCTGACCTACGAGCAGTACTTC. This codes for CASTPAEGMLTYEQYF. Full variable domain (remainder filled in from reference TRBV11-3 and TRBJ2-7): EAGVVQSPRYKIIEKKQPVAFWCNPISGHNTLYWYLQNLGQGPELLIRYENEEAVDDSQLPKDRFSAERLKGVDSTLKIQPAELGDSAVYLCASTPAEGMLTYEQYFGPGTRLTVT.

CDR3 sequence: CASSPTGSRYGYTF. The DNA for the CDR3 is TGTGCCAGCAGCCCCACGGGTTCGCGCTATGGCTACACCTTC. The chain joins TRBV5-6 to TRBJ1-2, with D uncertain. The germline gives CDR1 SGHDT, CDR2 YYEEEE. V was pared by 4 bases and J by 4 bases, with 14 bases between. CDR3 length: 14 amino acids.

The gene calls are TRBV4-1 and TRBJ1-2, with 11 bases aligning to TRBD1. The length of the CDR3 is 16 residues. With V trimmed by 4 bases and J by 7 bases, 11 bases remained unmatched. From germline, CDR1 is MGHRA and CDR2 YSYEKL. This CDR3 reads CASSLSIGTGGTGYTF. For the CDR3, the DNA is TGCGCCAGCAGCCTCAGTATCGGGACAGGGGGTACTGGCTACACCTTC.

The chain employs TRBV7-9 and TRBJ2-7; tentative D call: TRBD2 (6 bases). CDR3 length equals 16 residues. V was cut by 3 bases and J by 2 bases, with 17 bases left in between. CDR1 is SEHNR and CDR2 is FQNEAQ in the germline V gene (reference sequence). CDR3 nucleotides: TGTGCCAGCAGCTTGTCCGTGGGACTTCGGACCTACGAGCAGTACTTC. It yields the protein CASSLSVGLRTYEQYF.

The chain recombines TRBV7-8 with TRBJ2-7; 8 nucleotides agree with TRBD2. The CDR3 is made up of 12 amino acids. Germline CDR1 SGHVS, CDR2 FQNEAQ. V was pared by 11 bases and J by 6 bases, with 9 bases of the junction left unmatched. CDR3 bases: TGTGCCGCGGGGGGCTCTCCGCGCGAGCAGTACTTC. Translated: CAAGGSPREQYF.

The chain employs TRBV30 and TRBJ2-4; a possible D gene is TRBD1 (5 bases). The germline gives CDR1 GTSNPN, CDR2 SVGIG (reference sequence). The CDR3 has 15 residues. Between the trimmed V and J ends, which lost 1 base and 0 bases, there was a span of 10 bases. The CDR3 loop is CAWSGGGIAKNIQYF. As DNA, the CDR3 is TGTGCCTGGAGTGGGGGCGGTATAGCCAAAAACATTCAGTACTTC.

The chain has TRBV9 and TRBJ2-7; TRBD1 matches 8 bases. After removal of 10 bases from V and 6 bases from J, the junction contained 15 bases not matched to a gene. Germline-derived CDR1 and CDR2 are SGDLS and YYNGEE. The CDR3 is made up of 14 amino acids. This CDR3 reads CALDDPDRVREQYF. The CDR3 nucleotides read TGTGCCCTCGATGACCCGGACAGGGTTCGCGAGCAGTACTTC.

The chain combines TRBV5-1 with TRBJ2-1; possible D gene TRBD2, 5 bases. The germline V gene encodes CDR1 SGHRS and CDR2 YFSETQ. The V gene lost 0 bases and the J gene lost 4 bases, with 8 bases spanning the gap. There are 14 residues in the CDR3. CDR3 sequence: CASSLAERYNEQFF. CDR3 bases: TGCGCCAGCAGCTTGGCGGAGCGGTACAATGAGCAGTTCTTC.

J is TRBJ2-1 and V is TRBV5-6; 11 nucleotides align to TRBD2. The germline gives CDR1 SGHDT, CDR2 YYEEEE. CDR3 length equals 15 residues. Trimming took 0 bases from V and 9 from J; bases not matched to a gene: 5. CDR3 amino acids: CASSLESSGRPEQFF. The DNA for the CDR3 is TGTGCCAGCAGCTTGGAGTCTAGCGGGAGGCCTGAGCAGTTCTTC.